The 27 T cell receptor beta chains listed next were all sequenced from one sample in a study of T cells in tumors after PD-1 blockade. The method was immunoSEQ multiplex PCR; TCRdb's version includes in-frame clones alone and lacks a portion of them. There are 4,500 to 7,000 clones in the sample; roughly 80% occur only once, and 45% to 50% lies in the top ten. Sequencing used PBMCs, obtained after anti-PD-1 therapy. The receptors stem from a human donor with advanced basal cell or squamous cell carcinoma (not recorded which).

V is TRBV10-2 and J is TRBJ1-1; TRBD1 might be the D (5 bases). The CDR3 totals 14 residues. The germline V and J ends were trimmed by 0 bases and 5 bases, with 10 bases remaining between them. Germline lookup yields CDR1 WSHSY and CDR2 SAAADI. CDR3: CASSESSGRTEAFF. In DNA form, the CDR3 reads TGCGCCAGCAGTGAGTCGTCAGGGCGGACTGAAGCTTTCTTT.

The chain employs TRBV24-1 and TRBJ2-5; TRBD2 matches 10 bases. This CDR3 region has 17 residues. Germline V CDR1 and CDR2: KGHDR, SFDVKD. V shed 1 base and J 3 bases; nucleotides not matched to a gene: 7. CDR3 in DNA: TGTGCCACCAGTGATTTTCGAGCGGGAGGGTCAAAAGAGACCCAGTACTTC. Its translation is CATSDFRAGGSKETQYF.

This sequence joins TRBV5-4 and TRBJ2-2; 8 nucleotides match TRBD2. The CDR3 is made up of 15 amino acids. Germline V gene sequence: CDR1 SGHNT, CDR2 YYREEE (reference sequence). J lost 5 bases, V lost 3 bases, and 6 bases had no gene match. The CDR3 reads CASSSSGRVTGELFF. The CDR3 coding sequence is TGTGCCAGCAGCTCTAGCGGGCGGGTTACCGGGGAGCTGTTTTTT.

V usage is TRBV7-9 and J usage is TRBJ1-6, with 12 bases matching TRBD1. V was pared by 5 bases and J by 7 bases, with 9 bases of the junction left unmatched. The V gene's germline CDR1 is SEHNR and CDR2 FQNEAQ (reference sequence). The CDR3 consists of 17 residues. DNA for the CDR3: TGTGCCAGCAGCCGCGTCACCGGGACAGGGGGCAATTCACCCCTCCACTTT. Its translation: CASSRVTGTGGNSPLHF.

The rearrangement links TRBV5-4 to TRBJ2-5, with TRBD2 matching 9 bases. J gave up 5 bases and V 0 bases, and 11 bases lay outside the gene matches. Germline V gives CDR1 SGHNT, CDR2 YYREEE (reference sequence). This CDR3 comprises 17 residues. The CDR3 DNA sequence: TGTGCCAGCAGCTTGGAAAGCTTGCGGGGGGGCAGGGAGACCCAGTACTTC. Translated: CASSLESLRGGRETQYF.

This chain links TRBV19 with TRBJ2-1; D gene ambiguous. The CDR3 runs 17 residues. V lost 1 base and J 1 base, leaving 14 bases between the germline ends. Looked up from germline, CDR1 is LNHDA and CDR2 is SQIVND (reference sequence). CDR3 in DNA: TGTGCCAGTAGTATAGCCGATTCGGACGCATCCTACAATGAGCAGTTCTTC. Amino acid sequence: CASSIADSDASYNEQFF.

The sample holds a few counts of this clone. The rearrangement uses TRBV6-2 or TRBV6-3 and TRBJ1-1, with D perhaps TRBD1 (6 bases). With 5 bases removed from V and 1 base from J, the gap between germline ends came to 8 bases. The germline V gene has CDR1 MNHEY and CDR2 SVGEGT. The CDR3 extends over 13 amino acids. The CDR3 coding sequence is TGTGCCAGCAGTCGGACAGCGAACACTGAAGCTTTCTTT. It codes for CASSRTANTEAFF.

The rearrangement uses TRBV5-1 and TRBJ2-5, with 16 bases identical to TRBD2. This CDR3 spans 19 amino acids. J gave up 2 bases and V 4 bases, and 11 bases lay outside the gene matches. Germline V gives CDR1 SGHRS, CDR2 YFSETQ. The CDR3, as DNA: TGCGCCAGCAGCCAACGTCCCGGGACTAGCGGGGGGGCTCAAGAGACCCAGTACTTC. Translating gives CASSQRPGTSGGAQETQYF.

The chain couples TRBV19 to TRBJ2-1; the match to TRBD2 covers 8 bases. Losses at the gene ends were 3 bases for V and 8 bases for J; bases not matched to a gene: 6. The CDR3 covers 14 residues. The germline V gene encodes CDR1 LNHDA and CDR2 SQIVND (reference sequence). The chain's CDR3 is CASSMILAGYEQFF. As DNA, the CDR3 is TGTGCCAGTAGTATGATTTTAGCGGGGTATGAGCAGTTCTTC.

The V and J genes are TRBV6-6 and TRBJ2-1; D gene unclear. Trimming took off 6 bases at V and 3 bases at J, with 18 bases between the two ends. CDR1 is MNHNY, CDR2 SVGAGI, per germline (reference sequence). The CDR3 is 16 amino acids. The CDR3 protein is CASSRTSYGDYNEQFF. CDR3 DNA: TGTGCCAGCAGCCGCACCTCTTACGGAGACTACAATGAGCAGTTCTTC.

This rearrangement joins TRBV9 to TRBJ1-2, with D maybe TRBD1 (5 bases). Germline CDR1 SGDLS, CDR2 YYNGEE. The CDR3 contains 14 residues. Trimming stripped 4 bases from V and 8 bases from J, with 18 bases between. CDR3 nucleotides: TGTGCCAGCAGCACGAGCGGGGACCGGCTGGGCTACACCTTC. This codes for CASSTSGDRLGYTF.

This clone came up a few times. The V and J genes are TRBV19 and TRBJ1-2; D not certain. V was clipped by 1 base and J by 5 bases, with 8 bases between them. Germline assignment: CDR1 LNHDA and CDR2 SQIVND (reference sequence). The CDR3 spans 13 residues. In nucleotides, the CDR3 is TGTGCCAGTAGTATAGTGGAAGGGTATGGCTACACCTTC. Protein product: CASSIVEGYGYTF.

The CDR3 DNA reads TGTGCCAGTCGCAGCGGGGGGGCCGTTGGCACCGGGGAGCTGTTTTTT. Translation gives CASRSGGAVGTGELFF. This chain links TRBV19 with TRBJ2-2, with 10 bases fitting TRBD2. Looked up from germline, CDR1 is LNHDA and CDR2 is SQIVND (reference sequence). The CDR3 contains 16 residues. Trimming at V came to 8 bases and at J to 4 bases, leaving 10 bases not matched to a gene.

Only a few counts were recorded for this clone. The chain joins TRBV5-1 to TRBJ1-2, with D possibly being TRBD1 (6 bases). Germline values: CDR1 SGHRS, CDR2 YFSETQ. This CDR3 has 14 amino acids. V was trimmed by 0 bases and J by 6 bases, leaving 12 bases between them. The CDR3: CASSLAQGGHGYTF. CDR3 bases: TGCGCCAGCAGCTTGGCCCAAGGGGGGCATGGCTACACCTTC.

The J gene is TRBJ2-7, the V gene TRBV4-3, with 9 bases lining up with TRBD1. This CDR3 region has 15 residues. With 4 bases clipped from V and 1 base from J, the junction kept 5 bases outside the gene matches. The germline CDR1 and CDR2 sequences are LGHNA and YSLEER. CDR3 protein: CASSPGTGSSYEQYF. In DNA form, the CDR3 reads TGCGCCAGCAGCCCCGGGACAGGGTCATCCTACGAGCAGTACTTC.

The V call is TRBV5-1, the J call TRBJ1-4; D possibly corresponds to TRBD1 (5 bases). V was clipped by 3 bases and J by 7 bases, with 16 bases between them. Germline lookup yields CDR1 SGHRS and CDR2 YFSETQ. The CDR3 is made up of 15 amino acids. CDR3: CASSSPGAGGEKLFF. CDR3 DNA sequence: TGCGCCAGCAGCTCCCCCGGGGCTGGGGGTGAAAAACTGTTTTTT.

V is TRBV19 and J is TRBJ1-2; no definite D call. Trimming shortened V by 3 bases and J by 6 bases, and 14 bases separated the two germline ends. This CDR3 region has 14 residues. CDR1 and CDR2 from the germline V gene are LNHDA and SQIVND (reference sequence). CDR3 residues: CASSIRAGSNGYTF. CDR3 DNA sequence: TGTGCCAGTAGTATTCGAGCGGGGAGTAATGGCTACACCTTC.

This rearrangement joins TRBV19 to TRBJ2-3; the match to TRBD2 covers 7 bases. CDR3 length: 16 residues. Germline lookup yields CDR1 LNHDA and CDR2 SQIVND (reference sequence). V lost 2 bases, J lost 6 bases, and 11 bases stayed unmatched. This chain's CDR3 is CASSIRAGATGDTQYF. Written as DNA, the CDR3 is TGTGCCAGTAGTATAAGGGCGGGAGCTACCGGGGATACGCAGTATTTT.

The genes are TRBV6-2 or TRBV6-3 and TRBJ2-7; D is undetermined. Trimming removed 0 bases at V and 2 bases at J, with 11 bases between. Germline V gene data show CDR1 as MNHEY and CDR2 as SVGEGT. The CDR3 sequence is 15 residues long. CDR3 sequence (DNA): TGTGCCAGCAGTTACTCAGCTTCGGAGCCCTACGAGCAGTACTTC. Protein: CASSYSASEPYEQYF.

The chain combines TRBV4-1 with TRBJ1-4; D gene ambiguous. Trimming shortened V by 6 bases and J by 5 bases, and 22 bases separated the two germline ends. The germline V gene has CDR1 MGHRA and CDR2 YSYEKL. This CDR3 is 17 amino acids long. The CDR3 is CASRQQFRAEENEKLFF. The CDR3, as DNA: TGCGCCAGCAGGCAACAATTTAGGGCGGAGGAAAATGAAAAACTGTTTTTT.

V gene TRBV6-1 combines with J gene TRBJ2-5; D possibly matches TRBD1 or TRBD2 (5 bases each). Germline V gene data show CDR1 as MNHNS and CDR2 as SASEGT. The CDR3 spans 16 residues. V lost 2 bases, J lost 1 base, and 14 bases lay in between. CDR3 protein: CASSELARGFQETQYF. The CDR3 coding sequence is TGTGCCAGCAGTGAACTAGCTAGGGGATTCCAAGAGACCCAGTACTTC.

V usage is TRBV3-1 (or the pseudogene TRBV3-2) and J usage is TRBJ2-1; 8 nucleotides match TRBD2. The CDR3 contains 15 residues. Germline CDR1 is LGHDT and CDR2 is YNNKEL (reference sequence). The V gene end was trimmed by 5 bases and the J gene end by 10 bases; junction bases not matched to a gene: 13. The CDR3 protein is CASSFLTGGSHEQFF. DNA of the CDR3: TGTGCCAGCAGCTTCCTGACGGGGGGGTCACACGAGCAGTTCTTC.

J is TRBJ2-5 and V is TRBV10-1; the D call may be TRBD1 or TRBD2 (5 bases each). Trimming took off 3 bases at V and 0 bases at J, with 14 bases between the two ends. The CDR3 extends over 16 amino acids. Germline V lookup: CDR1 WNHNN, CDR2 SYGVQD (reference sequence). The CDR3 loop reads CASSDLRGENQETQYF. In nucleotides, the CDR3 is TGCGCCAGCAGTGACCTCAGAGGGGAGAACCAAGAGACCCAGTACTTC.

The chain recombines TRBV7-6 with TRBJ1-3; D gene ambiguous. V was trimmed by 0 bases and J by 0 bases, leaving 15 bases between them. Per the germline V gene, CDR1 is SGHVS and CDR2 is FNYEAQ. CDR3 size: 18 residues. This CDR3 reads CASSLATRLAGSGNTIYF. In nucleotides, the CDR3 is TGTGCCAGCAGCTTAGCGACACGATTGGCAGGCTCTGGAAACACCATATATTTT.

The chain uses TRBV27 and TRBJ1-4; 7 nucleotides match TRBD1. V trimming: 6 bases; J trimming: 3 bases; junction bases outside the gene matches: 4. Germline V lookup: CDR1 MNHEY, CDR2 SMNVEV (reference sequence). The CDR3 is 14 amino acids. The CDR3 DNA reads TGTGCCAGCAGGTTCCAGGGGGCTAATGAAAAACTGTTTTTT. It codes for CASRFQGANEKLFF.

In the case of this clone: At the DNA level, this CDR3 is encoded by other sequences in the same sample as well. This chain connects TRBV19 to TRBJ2-5; 12 nucleotides line up with TRBD2. The V segment lost 5 bases and the J segment 11 bases; nucleotides outside the gene matches: 9. Germline V gives CDR1 LNHDA, CDR2 SQIVND (reference sequence). This CDR3 comprises 14 residues. The CDR3, as DNA: TGTGCCAGTAGTCCCCTAGCGGGGGGGGTGGGTCAGTACTTC. This sequence encodes CASSPLAGGVGQYF.

The V and J genes are TRBV3-1 (or the pseudogene TRBV3-2) and TRBJ1-5, with unresolved D. With 1 base removed from V and 4 bases from J, the gap between germline ends came to 5 bases. Germline values: CDR1 LGHDT, CDR2 YNNKEL (reference sequence). The CDR3 covers 13 residues. DNA for the CDR3: TGTGCCAGCAGCCAAGTCCGGAATCAGCCCCAGCATTTT. It is translated as CASSQVRNQPQHF.